This TCR beta chain was profiled in a study of STAT5B mutations in CD4+ large granular lymphocyte leukemia. TCRdb's copy holds only in-frame clones and misses some; the assay was immunoSEQ multiplex PCR. The profile covers over 25,000 clones, with approximately 80% appearing a single time and approximately 0.32% taken by the ten largest. This CDR3 is built from 13 residues. V lost 2 bases, J lost 5 bases, and 8 bases lay in between. Germline V gene sequence: CDR1 SEHNR, CDR2 FQNEAQ (reference sequence). This clonotype was sampled from a human donor in good health. The chain has TRBV7-9 and TRBJ2-3, with a tentative D call TRBD1 (6 bases). The sample comprised CD4+ T cells from blood buffy coats. CDR3 sequence reads: CASSLLQGDTQYF. Written as DNA, the CDR3 is TGTGCCAGCAGCTTACTACAGGGAGATACGCAGTATTTT.